The 14 T cell receptor beta chains below were found in one sample sequenced in a study of shared clonotypes between healthy human individuals. The assay was immunoSEQ multiplex PCR, and TCRdb's table has in-frame clones only and misses some. The data contain millions of clones, 85% to 95% of them singletons. Sequencing input: naive CD4+ T cells sorted from blood. Described subset: CD45RA+ positively selected. The source is a man aged 18 to 30 in good health.

The V and J genes are TRBV10-1 and TRBJ2-1, with a possible D match to TRBD2 (6 bases). The germline V gene has CDR1 WNHNN and CDR2 SYGVQD (reference sequence). V gave up 2 bases and J gave up 9 bases, with 14 bases separating them. The CDR3 covers 14 residues. The CDR3 DNA reads as TGCGCCAGCAGTGAGAGATCGGGAGTGGGTGAGCAGTTCTTC. The encoded protein is CASSERSGVGEQFF.

Concerning this clone: Sequence at one end of the junction differs from germline and may be a read error. This same CDR3 is encoded by further DNA sequences in the sample. The J gene is TRBJ1-1, the V gene TRBV7-8; D not resolved. CDR1 SGHVS and CDR2 FQNEAQ come from the germline V gene. The CDR3 spans 14 residues. The CDR3 sequence is CASSLVVGWTEAFF. CDR3 sequence (DNA): TGTGCCAGTAGCTTAGTGGTAGGGTGGACTGAAGCTTTCTTT.

Details on this clone: This specimen includes other DNA sequences encoding the same CDR3. This chain's CDR3 is CASSQDSGNTIYF. The CDR3 DNA reads as TGCGCCAGCAGCCAAGATTCGGGAAACACCATATATTTT. The V call is TRBV4-3, the J call TRBJ1-3; D call uncertain. Germline V CDR1 and CDR2: LGHNA, YSLEER. The CDR3 covers 13 residues. Between the trimmed V and J ends, which lost 0 bases and 4 bases, there was a span of 4 bases.

The gene calls are TRBV5-1 and TRBJ2-7; TRBD1 agrees at 8 bases. Germline V gives CDR1 SGHRS, CDR2 YFSETQ. J lost 5 bases, V lost 4 bases, and 8 bases had no gene match. CDR3 size: 14 residues. The CDR3 nucleotides are TGCGCCAGCAGCGAAGGACAGGGAAATGACGAGCAGTACTTC. Translating gives CASSEGQGNDEQYF.

The chain links TRBV7-9 to TRBJ1-1; the match to TRBD1 covers 9 bases. The CDR3 length is 15 residues. V shed 2 bases and J 5 bases; nucleotides not matched to a gene: 6. Germline values: CDR1 SEHNR, CDR2 FQNEAQ (reference sequence). The DNA of the CDR3 is TGTGCCAGCAGCTTATTAGGGGACAGGGCGACTGAAGCTTTCTTT. Translation: CASSLLGDRATEAFF.

Notes on this clone: The sample has other DNA sequences that encode this CDR3 too. The chain links TRBV18 to TRBJ1-6; TRBD1 aligns across 8 bases. J gave up 7 bases and V 6 bases, and 5 bases lay outside the gene matches. This CDR3 has 14 residues. Looked up from germline, CDR1 is KGHSH and CDR2 is LQKENI. In DNA form, the CDR3 reads TGTGCCAGCTCGCCGGGGACAGGAAATTCACCCCTCCACTTT. Translating it yields CASSPGTGNSPLHF.

The chain uses TRBV7-2 and TRBJ1-6; 9 nucleotides match TRBD1. V lost 5 bases to trimming and J lost 5 bases; unmatched junction nucleotides: 4. CDR3 length equals 15 residues. CDR1 is SGHTA, CDR2 FQGNSA, per germline. DNA for the CDR3: TGTGCCAGCAGCCCAACAGGGGGCAATAATTCACCCCTCCACTTT. Amino acids: CASSPTGGNNSPLHF.

The chain uses TRBV10-3 and TRBJ1-6; D is uncertain. This CDR3 spans 12 amino acids. Trimming cost V 4 bases and J 6 bases, with 4 bases left between them. Germline V CDR1 and CDR2: ENHRY, SYGVKD. CDR3 region: CAISVTNSPLHF. In DNA form, the CDR3 reads TGTGCCATCAGTGTCACTAATTCACCCCTCCACTTT.

This chain uses TRBV10-2 with TRBJ1-2, with D tentatively TRBD1 (6 bases). There are 14 residues in the CDR3. CDR1 is WSHSY, CDR2 SAAADI, per germline. Trimming took off 5 bases at V and 7 bases at J, with 17 bases between the two ends. CDR3 nucleotides: TGCGCCAGCAGTCAACAGGGACTAGCCGGTGGCTACACCTTC. The encoded protein is CASSQQGLAGGYTF.

This clone was detected once. The chain recombines TRBV7-8 with TRBJ1-2; D call uncertain. The CDR3 runs to 14 residues. Germline assignment: CDR1 SGHVS and CDR2 FQNEAQ. Trimming cost V 1 base and J 6 bases, with 12 bases left between them. This CDR3 reads CASSLVSGSHGYTF. Written as DNA, the CDR3 is TGTGCCAGCAGCTTAGTATCCGGATCCCATGGCTACACCTTC.

The sample holds one count of this clone. The chain recombines TRBV30 with TRBJ1-5, with TRBD1 identical over 10 bases. CDR3 length equals 18 residues. The V segment lost 2 bases and the J segment 1 base; nucleotides outside the gene matches: 11. The germline CDR1 and CDR2 sequences are GTSNPN and SVGIG (reference sequence). CDR3 amino acids: CAWSIKTGGSGSNQPQHF. In nucleotides, the CDR3 is TGTGCCTGGAGTATAAAGACAGGGGGCTCGGGGAGCAATCAGCCCCAGCATTTT.

The gene calls are TRBV19 and TRBJ2-3, with D perhaps TRBD1 (6 bases). CDR1 is LNHDA and CDR2 is SQIVND in the germline V gene (reference sequence). The CDR3 covers 12 residues. Trimming took 7 bases from V and 5 from J, leaving 10 bases between them. This chain's CDR3 is CASTTRGDTQYF. In DNA, the CDR3 is TGTGCCAGTACCACCAGGGGAGATACGCAGTATTTT.

J is TRBJ2-2 and V is TRBV10-3; 7 bases fit TRBD1. CDR1 ENHRY and CDR2 SYGVKD come from the germline V gene. The length of the CDR3 is 16 residues. V trimming: 4 bases; J trimming: 3 bases; junction bases outside the gene matches: 8. In DNA, the CDR3 is TGTGCCATCAGTGTGACAGGGTGGTTCGACACCGGGGAGCTGTTTTTT. As protein: CAISVTGWFDTGELFF.

The chain couples TRBV19 to TRBJ1-2; D gene ambiguous. This CDR3 has 12 amino acids. V lost 6 bases, J lost 2 bases, and 7 bases lay in between. Germline V gives CDR1 LNHDA, CDR2 SQIVND (reference sequence). The CDR3 protein is CASSNRNYGYTF. CDR3 sequence (DNA): TGTGCCAGTAGCAACCGGAACTATGGCTACACCTTC.